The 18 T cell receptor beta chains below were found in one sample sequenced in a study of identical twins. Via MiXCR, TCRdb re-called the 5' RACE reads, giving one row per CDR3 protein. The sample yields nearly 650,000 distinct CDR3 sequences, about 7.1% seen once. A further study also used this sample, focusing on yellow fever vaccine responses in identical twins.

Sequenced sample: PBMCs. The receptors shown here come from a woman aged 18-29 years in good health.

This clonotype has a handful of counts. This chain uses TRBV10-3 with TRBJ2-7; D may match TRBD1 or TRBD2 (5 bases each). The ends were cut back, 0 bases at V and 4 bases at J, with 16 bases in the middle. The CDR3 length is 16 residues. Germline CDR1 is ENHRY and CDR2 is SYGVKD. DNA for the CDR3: TGTGCCATCAGTGAGTCGGCAGGGAGAGGGATATACGAGCAGTACTTC. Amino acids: CAISESAGRGIYEQYF.

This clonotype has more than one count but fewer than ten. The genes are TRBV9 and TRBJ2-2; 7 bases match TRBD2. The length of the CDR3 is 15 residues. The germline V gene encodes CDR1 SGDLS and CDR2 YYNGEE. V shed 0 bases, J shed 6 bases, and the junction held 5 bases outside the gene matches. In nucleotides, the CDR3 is TGTGCCAGCAGCGTAGAAAGGGACTATCCCGGGGAGCTGTTTTTT. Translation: CASSVERDYPGELFF.

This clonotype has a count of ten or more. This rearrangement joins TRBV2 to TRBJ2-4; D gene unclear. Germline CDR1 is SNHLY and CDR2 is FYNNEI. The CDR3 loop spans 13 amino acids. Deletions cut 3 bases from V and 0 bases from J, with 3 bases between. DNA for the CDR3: TGTGCCAGCAGTGAGCTAGCCAAAAACATTCAGTACTTC. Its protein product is CASSELAKNIQYF.

The CDR3 region has the DNA TGTGCCATCAGTGAGTCAGGACCCGTCGGGTTTACTGAAGCTTTCTTT. The encoded protein is CAISESGPVGFTEAFF. The rearrangement joins TRBV10-3 to TRBJ1-1; no clear D gene. The CDR3 is 16 amino acids. Germline V CDR1 and CDR2: ENHRY, SYGVKD. V dropped 0 bases and J dropped 5 bases, with 16 bases sitting between them.

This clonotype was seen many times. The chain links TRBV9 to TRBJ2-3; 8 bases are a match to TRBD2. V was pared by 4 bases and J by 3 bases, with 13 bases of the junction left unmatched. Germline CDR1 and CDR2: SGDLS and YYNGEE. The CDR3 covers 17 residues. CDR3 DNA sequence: TGTGCCAGCAGCTTAAAAACCGGGACTAGTTTGACAGATACGCAGTATTTT. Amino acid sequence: CASSLKTGTSLTDTQYF.

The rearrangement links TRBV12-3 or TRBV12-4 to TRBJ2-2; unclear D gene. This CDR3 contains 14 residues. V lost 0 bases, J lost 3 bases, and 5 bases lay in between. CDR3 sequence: CASSLAQHTGELFF. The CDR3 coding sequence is TGTGCCAGCAGTTTAGCACAGCACACCGGGGAGCTGTTTTTT.

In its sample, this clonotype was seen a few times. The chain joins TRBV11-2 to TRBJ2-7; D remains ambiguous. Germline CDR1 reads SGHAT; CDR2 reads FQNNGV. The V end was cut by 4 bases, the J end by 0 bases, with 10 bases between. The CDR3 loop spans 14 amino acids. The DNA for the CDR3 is TGTGCCAGCAGCTCCAGGCTGGACTCCTACGAGCAGTACTTC. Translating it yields CASSSRLDSYEQYF.

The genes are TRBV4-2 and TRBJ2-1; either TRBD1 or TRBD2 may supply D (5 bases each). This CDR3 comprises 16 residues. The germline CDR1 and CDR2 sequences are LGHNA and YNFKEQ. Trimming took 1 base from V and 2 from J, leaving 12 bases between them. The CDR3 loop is CASSQVGATTYNEQFF. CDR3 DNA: TGTGCCAGCAGCCAAGTCGGGGCTACCACCTACAATGAGCAGTTCTTC.

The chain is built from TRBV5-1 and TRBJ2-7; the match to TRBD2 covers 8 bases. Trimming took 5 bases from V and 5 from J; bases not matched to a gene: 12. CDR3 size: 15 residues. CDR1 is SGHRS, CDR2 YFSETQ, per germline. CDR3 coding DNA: TGCGCCAGCAGGCCAGGTAGCGGGATGGTCCACGAGCAGTACTTC. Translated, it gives CASRPGSGMVHEQYF.

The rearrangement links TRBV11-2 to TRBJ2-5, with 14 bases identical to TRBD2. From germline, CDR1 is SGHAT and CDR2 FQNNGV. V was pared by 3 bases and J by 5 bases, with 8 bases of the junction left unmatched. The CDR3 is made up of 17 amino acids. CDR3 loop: CASSLRGLAGVDETQYF. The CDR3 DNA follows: TGTGCCAGCAGCTTGAGGGGACTAGCGGGGGTTGATGAGACCCAGTACTTC. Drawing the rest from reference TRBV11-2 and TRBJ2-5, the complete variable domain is EAGVAQSPRYKIIEKRQSVAFWCNPISGHATLYWYQQILGQGPKLLIQFQNNGVVDDSQLPKDRFSAERLKGVDSTLKIQPAKLEDSAVYLCASSLRGLAGVDETQYFGPGTRLLVL.

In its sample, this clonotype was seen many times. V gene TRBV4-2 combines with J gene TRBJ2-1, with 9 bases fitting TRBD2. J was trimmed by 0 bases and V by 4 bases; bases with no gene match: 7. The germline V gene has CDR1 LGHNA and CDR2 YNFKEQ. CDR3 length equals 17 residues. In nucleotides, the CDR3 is TGTGCCAGCAGCCGAGACTTTAGCGGGAGCTCCTACAATGAGCAGTTCTTC. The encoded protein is CASSRDFSGSSYNEQFF.

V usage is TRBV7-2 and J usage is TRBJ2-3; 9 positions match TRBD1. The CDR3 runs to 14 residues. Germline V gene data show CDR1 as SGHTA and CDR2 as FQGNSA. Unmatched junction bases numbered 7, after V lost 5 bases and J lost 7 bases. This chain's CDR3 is CASSPGTGRNTQYF. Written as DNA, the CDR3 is TGTGCCAGCAGCCCAGGGACAGGGAGGAATACGCAGTATTTT.

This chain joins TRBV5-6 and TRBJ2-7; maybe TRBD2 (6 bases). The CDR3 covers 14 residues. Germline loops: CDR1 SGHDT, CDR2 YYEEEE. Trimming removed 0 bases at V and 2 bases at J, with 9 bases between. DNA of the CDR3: TGTGCCAGCAGCTTGGGGACTACTACCTACGAGCAGTACTTC. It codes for CASSLGTTTYEQYF.

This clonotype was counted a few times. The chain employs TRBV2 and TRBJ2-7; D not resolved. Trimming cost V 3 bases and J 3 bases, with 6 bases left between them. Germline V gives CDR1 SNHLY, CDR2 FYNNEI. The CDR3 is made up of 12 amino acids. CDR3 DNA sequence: TGTGCCAGCAGTGACCGGCGCTACGAGCAGTACGTC. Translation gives CASSDRRYEQYV.

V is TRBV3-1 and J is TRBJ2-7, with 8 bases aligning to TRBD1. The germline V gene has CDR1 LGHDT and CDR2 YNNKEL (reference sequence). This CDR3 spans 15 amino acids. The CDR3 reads CASSQSGQEHYELYV. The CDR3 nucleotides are TGTGCCAGCAGCCAATCGGGACAGGAGCACTACGAGCTGTACGTC.

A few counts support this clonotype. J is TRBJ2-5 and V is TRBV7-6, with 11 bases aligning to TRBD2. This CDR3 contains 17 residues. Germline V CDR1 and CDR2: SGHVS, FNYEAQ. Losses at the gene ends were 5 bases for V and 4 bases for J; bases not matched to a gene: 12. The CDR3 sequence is CASSPTYSGGVGETQYF. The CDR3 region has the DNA TGTGCCAGCAGCCCGACTTATAGCGGGGGGGTAGGAGAGACCCAGTACTTC. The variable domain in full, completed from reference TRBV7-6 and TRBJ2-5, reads GAGVSQSPRYKVTKRGQDVALRCDPISGHVSLYWYRQALGQGPEFLTYFNYEAQQDKSGLPNDRFSAERPEGSISTLTIQRTEQRDSAMYRCASSPTYSGGVGETQYFGPGTRLLVL.

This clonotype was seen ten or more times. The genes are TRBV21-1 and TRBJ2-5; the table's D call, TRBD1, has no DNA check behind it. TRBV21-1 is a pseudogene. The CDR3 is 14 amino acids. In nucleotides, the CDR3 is TGTGCCAGCAACACGGACAGGGCGCAAGAGACCCAGTACTTC. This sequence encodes CASNTDRAQETQYF.

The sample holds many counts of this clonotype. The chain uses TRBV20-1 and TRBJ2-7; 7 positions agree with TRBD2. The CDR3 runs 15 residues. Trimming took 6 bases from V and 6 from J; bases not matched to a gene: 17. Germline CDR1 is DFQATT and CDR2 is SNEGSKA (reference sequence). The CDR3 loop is CSARGNSLEAIEQYV. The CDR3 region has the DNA TGCAGTGCGCGGGGGAACTCCCTAGAAGCCATCGAGCAGTACGTC.